This record looks at one TCR beta chain sequence and its context. The table came from immunoSEQ multiplex PCR; TCRdb's copy has only in-frame clones and leaves some out. The table has around 140,000 clones, about nine tenths seen once; the top ten hold approximately 3%. With 1 base removed from V and 0 bases from J, the gap between germline ends came to 10 bases. The germline CDR1 and CDR2 sequences are LGHDT and YNNKEL (reference sequence). CDR3 length equals 16 residues. This specimen comes from a study of control samples from healthy donors and cancer patients. This chain connects TRBV3-1 (or the pseudogene TRBV3-2) to TRBJ1-3; D remains unclear. What was sequenced was blood. This TCR came from a man between 25 and 39 years old in good health. CDR3 in amino acids: CASSQGSGTSGNTIYF. The CDR3, as DNA: TGTGCCAGCAGCCAAGGCTCAGGAACCTCTGGAAACACCATATATTTT.